The rows below give T cell receptor beta chains drawn from one sample of a study of cytomegalovirus exposure and HLA in healthy donors. The repertoire was sequenced with immunoSEQ multiplex PCR; TCRdb's copy has only in-frame clones and lacks some. Here the sample spans about 110,000 clones, 73% being singletons. The sequencing sample was made of PBMCs. The source of these receptors is a man aged 25 to 45 in good health and CMV-seronegative. Both conserved end residues are part of each CDR3. The D gene is left open where the match is weak. Not all rows give a size; the values are once, few, many and, for expanded clones, a class.

clone_size,d_call,j_call,v_call,cdr3_nt,cdr3_aa
-,-,TRBJ1-4,TRBV7-9,TGTGCCAGCAGACAGAATGTTAATGAAAAACTGTTTTTT,CASRQNVNEKLFF
-,-,TRBJ1-1,TRBV6-5,TGTGCCAGCAGTTACTCGACAGGCCCGAACACTGAAGCTTTCTTT,CASSYSTGPNTEAFF
-,TRBD1,TRBJ2-1,TRBV13,TGTGCCAGCAGCTTCGGTACAGGGGCCTCCTACAATGAGCAGTTCTTC,CASSFGTGASYNEQFF
-,-,TRBJ2-5,TRBV28,TGTGCCAGCAGTTTCGACAGGAGGTTGGGAGAGACCCAGTACTTC,CASSFDRRLGETQYF
-,-,TRBJ1-1,TRBV30,TGTGCCTGGAGGCGAAACAGGGACGTCACTGAAGCTTTCTTT,CAWRRNRDVTEAFF
-,TRBD2,TRBJ2-3,TRBV4-2,TGTGCCAGCAGCCAAGAACTAGCGGGGGCCGGTGGCACAGATACGCAGTATTTT,CASSQELAGAGGTDTQYF
-,-,TRBJ2-7,TRBV6-1,TGTGCCAGCAGTGTCGAGCCTTCCTCCTACGAGCAGTACTTC,CASSVEPSSYEQYF
-,-,TRBJ2-1,TRBV10-2,TGCGCCAGCAGTGAGCTTGGCAGGGATGAGCAGTTCTTC,CASSELGRDEQFF
-,TRBD1,TRBJ1-1,TRBV7-3,TGTGCCAGCAGCTCCCCAAACAGGGGAGGAACTGAAGCTTTCTTT,CASSSPNRGGTEAFF
few,TRBD2,TRBJ2-2,TRBV5-1,TGCGCCAGCGTCGCTAGCGGGAGGAACACCGGGGAGCTGTTTTTT,CASVASGRNTGELFF
-,TRBD2,TRBJ2-5,TRBV9,TGTGCCAGCAGCGTGACTAGCGGACAAGAGACCCAGTACTTC,CASSVTSGQETQYF
-,-,TRBJ2-3,TRBV30,TGTGCCTGGAGTGTAGGGGGGGGAACTAGCACAGATACGCAGTATTTT,CAWSVGGGTSTDTQYF
-,TRBD1,TRBJ2-7,TRBV6-1,TGTGCCAGCAGTGAAATGGACAGGGCCTACGAGCAGTACTTC,CASSEMDRAYEQYF
-,TRBD2,TRBJ2-1,TRBV10-2,TGCGCCAGCAGTGTTGGCGGGAGTGTCAACAATGAGCAGTTCTTC,CASSVGGSVNNEQFF
-,-,TRBJ2-1,TRBV5-4,TGTGCCAGCAGCCTTAGCGGCTCCTACAATGAGCAGTTCTTC,CASSLSGSYNEQFF
-,-,TRBJ1-6,TRBV27,TGTGCCAGCAGTTGGGGAGGGGATTCACCCCTCCACTTT,CASSWGGDSPLHF
-,TRBD1,TRBJ2-1,TRBV9,TGTGCCAGCAGCGCACAGGGGCTGACCTACAATGAGCAGTTCTTC,CASSAQGLTYNEQFF
few,TRBD2,TRBJ2-1,TRBV10-3,TGTGCCAGCAGTGAAGGGCTAGCGGGGGACAATGAGCAGTTCTTC,CASSEGLAGDNEQFF
-,TRBD1,TRBJ1-5,TRBV9,TGTGCCAGCAGCGCCCAGGGACAGTACAATCAGCCCCAGCATTTT,CASSAQGQYNQPQHF
once,-,TRBJ1-1,TRBV6-5,TGTGCCAGCAGTTACTCGAACTCAATCCGGACTGAAGCTTTCTTT,CASSYSNSIRTEAFF
-,TRBD2,TRBJ2-7,TRBV5-1,TGCGCCAGCAGCTTCAGCCCGGGTGCTAGCGGAGCCTACGAGCAGTACTTC,CASSFSPGASGAYEQYF
-,TRBD2,TRBJ2-7,TRBV28,TGTGCCAGCAGTTTAACTAGCGGGGGGCCAACCTACGAGCAGTACTTC,CASSLTSGGPTYEQYF
-,-,TRBJ2-2,TRBV30,TGTGCCTGGGGTGGAGGGACAATCACCGGGGAGCTGTTTTTT,CAWGGGTITGELFF
-,TRBD1,TRBJ1-2,TRBV6-5,TGTGCCAGCAAACAGGGGTTTAACTATGGCTACACCTTC,CASKQGFNYGYTF
-,-,TRBJ2-3,TRBV10-3,TGTGCCACGCAGGGTTCCACAGATACGCAGTATTTT,CATQGSTDTQYF
-,-,TRBJ2-7,TRBV2,TGTGCCAGCAGCTACTGGAGTGGATCCTACGAGCAGTACTTC,CASSYWSGSYEQYF
-,-,TRBJ2-5,TRBV27,TGTGCCAGCAGTTTATGGTCGGGGAGCCAAGAGACCCAGTACTTC,CASSLWSGSQETQYF
-,TRBD1,TRBJ1-2,TRBV6-5,TGTGCCAGCAGTTACTCGCGACAGGGGGGTCGGATAGGCTACACCTTC,CASSYSRQGGRIGYTF
-,-,TRBJ2-5,TRBV6-6,TGTGCCAGCAGCCTAGGGGGAAGTCCAGAGACCCAGTACTTC,CASSLGGSPETQYF
-,TRBD1,TRBJ2-7,TRBV28,TGTGCCAGCAGCCCAGGGGGCTCCGAGCAGTACTTC,CASSPGGSEQYF
-,-,TRBJ2-7,TRBV5-4,TGTGCCAGCAGCCCGGATGGGGGCAGGTCCTACGAGCAGTACTTC,CASSPDGGRSYEQYF
-,TRBD1,TRBJ1-4,TRBV7-9,TGTTCCAGCAGCTTCCAGGGGGCAGGGGAAAAACTGTTTTTT,CSSSFQGAGEKLFF
-,-,TRBJ2-1,TRBV5-4,TGTGCCAGCAGCTTGTCAGGCCAGGAGGTCCTCTCATCCGGCTACAATGAGCAGTTCTTC,CASSLSGQEVLSSGYNEQFF
-,-,TRBJ2-1,TRBV11-2,TGTGCCAGCAGCTTAGATGTGGCGGGAGAGCAGTTCTTC,CASSLDVAGEQFF
-,TRBD1,TRBJ1-6,TRBV19,TGTGCCAGTAGATCAGACAGGGTACTTTCACCCCTCCACTTT,CASRSDRVLSPLHF
-,-,TRBJ2-7,TRBV19,TGTGCCAGTAGCGGCAGGACCTACGAGCAGTACTTC,CASSGRTYEQYF
-,-,TRBJ2-1,TRBV5-1,TGCGCCAGCAGCTTAAGCGCCAACAATGAGCAGTTCTTC,CASSLSANNEQFF
few,-,TRBJ2-3,TRBV2,TGTGCCAGCAGTAGGCGGACTAGCACAGATACGCAGTATTTT,CASSRRTSTDTQYF
-,-,TRBJ2-5,TRBV19,TGTGCCAGTAGTGACTACGGGTCCCAAGAGACCCAGTACTTC,CASSDYGSQETQYF
-,TRBD2,TRBJ2-2,TRBV5-6,TGTGCCAGCAGCCCTGACGGGGGGTTGAGGACCGGGGAGCTGTTTTTT,CASSPDGGLRTGELFF
few,TRBD2,TRBJ2-4,TRBV7-8,TGTGCCAGCAGCTTAGTCGGGGGGAAAAACATTCAGTACTTC,CASSLVGGKNIQYF
-,TRBD2,TRBJ2-3,TRBV7-6,TGTGCCAGCAGCTTAGTGGGGGGGGATACGCAGTATTTT,CASSLVGGDTQYF
once,TRBD1,TRBJ1-5,TRBV28,TGTGCCAGCAGTTTTATGGACAGGGAAAATCAGCCTCAGCATTTT,CASSFMDRENQPQHF
-,-,TRBJ1-5,TRBV2,TGTGCCAGCAGACAGGAGCTCAATCAGCCCCAGCATTTT,CASRQELNQPQHF
-,-,TRBJ2-4,TRBV9,TGTGCCAGCAGCGTTACAGAAGGAAACATTCAGTACTTC,CASSVTEGNIQYF
-,TRBD1,TRBJ1-4,TRBV4-2,TGTGCCAGCAGCCAAGATCTCGGCGGGGGGACAGGGGGAGAAAAACTGTTTTTT,CASSQDLGGGTGGEKLFF
-,TRBD1,TRBJ1-1,TRBV10-3,TGTGCCATTTGGGGGGGGGACAGGGGTGAGACTGAAGCTTTCTTT,CAIWGGDRGETEAFF
-,-,TRBJ1-2,TRBV28,TGTGCCAGCAGTTCCTCCAGCGGGACAACTAACTATGGCTACACCTTC,CASSSSSGTTNYGYTF
-,-,TRBJ2-7,TRBV5-1,TGCGCCAGCAGCTTGCTCGGCGGGACCTACGAGCAGTACTTC,CASSLLGGTYEQYF
-,-,TRBJ1-1,TRBV29-1,TGCAGCGTGATACAGGGCGGCGGCACTGAAGCTTTCTTT,CSVIQGGGTEAFF
-,TRBD2,TRBJ2-2,TRBV27,TGTGCCAGCAGGTTTAGGACTAGCGGAACGAACACCGGGGAGCTGTTTTTT,CASRFRTSGTNTGELFF
once,TRBD2,TRBJ2-7,TRBV28,TGTGCCAGCAAGCTTAGCGGGAGCCCCTACGAGCAGTACTTC,CASKLSGSPYEQYF
-,TRBD1,TRBJ1-4,TRBV10-2,TGCGCCAGCAGGGAAACAGGGGGCACTGAAAAACTGTTTTTT,CASRETGGTEKLFF